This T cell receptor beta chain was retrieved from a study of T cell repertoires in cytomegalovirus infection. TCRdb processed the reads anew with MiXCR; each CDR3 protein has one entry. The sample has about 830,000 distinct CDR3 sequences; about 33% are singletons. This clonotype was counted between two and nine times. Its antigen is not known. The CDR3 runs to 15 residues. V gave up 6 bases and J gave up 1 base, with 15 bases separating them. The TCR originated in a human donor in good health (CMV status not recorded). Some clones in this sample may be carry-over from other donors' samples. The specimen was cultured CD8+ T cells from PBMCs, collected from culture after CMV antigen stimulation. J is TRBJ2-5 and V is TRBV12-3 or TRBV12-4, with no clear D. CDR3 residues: CASRGSLTVQETQYF. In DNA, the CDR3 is TGTGCCAGCAGGGGGTCTTTGACGGTCCAAGAGACCCAGTACTTC.